Listed below are T cell receptor beta chains from one sample, sequenced in a study of cytomegalovirus exposure and HLA in healthy donors. Sequenced by immunoSEQ multiplex PCR; TCRdb stores in-frame clones only, minus some. The table shows some 190,000 clones, with roughly 79% occurring only once. The source material was PBMCs. The source of these receptors is a woman aged 18-29 years in good health and CMV-seronegative. CDR3s include the opening cysteine and the closing phenylalanine or tryptophan.

j_gene: TRBJ1-6
v_gene: TRBV27
CDR3aa: CASSLWVGGYSPLHF

j_gene: TRBJ2-1
v_gene: TRBV19
CDR3aa: CASRLAGGQGSYNEQFF

j_gene: TRBJ2-1
v_gene: TRBV25-1
CDR3aa: CASSEFRTGDEQFF

j_gene: TRBJ2-3
v_gene: TRBV5-1
CDR3aa: CASSLPGTASTDTQYF

j_gene: TRBJ2-3
v_gene: TRBV27
CDR3aa: CASSLPSGGTDTQYF

j_gene: TRBJ1-4
v_gene: TRBV5-6
CDR3aa: CASRRRTGGPEKLFF

j_gene: TRBJ2-6
v_gene: TRBV11-2
CDR3aa: CASSLPGQAKSSGANVLTF

j_gene: TRBJ1-1
v_gene: TRBV7-2
CDR3aa: CASSLMRNTEAFF

j_gene: TRBJ1-2
v_gene: TRBV7-9
CDR3aa: CASSLAGQGRFGYTF

j_gene: TRBJ1-2
v_gene: TRBV27
CDR3aa: CASSLWGGGGYTF

j_gene: TRBJ2-7
v_gene: TRBV4-1
CDR3aa: CASSLQIGDEQYF

j_gene: TRBJ2-2
v_gene: TRBV5-4
CDR3aa: CASSLGRANTGELFF

j_gene: TRBJ2-5
v_gene: TRBV27
CDR3aa: CAREGLTSGGAETQYF

j_gene: TRBJ1-2
v_gene: TRBV6-5
CDR3aa: CASSYPGTGGGGYTF

j_gene: TRBJ2-7
v_gene: TRBV11-2
CDR3aa: CASSLELASGAGEQYF

j_gene: TRBJ1-2
v_gene: TRBV7-6
CDR3aa: CASSLVQGAFDGYTF

j_gene: TRBJ2-2
v_gene: TRBV5-4
CDR3aa: CASSQGLAGATGELFF

j_gene: TRBJ2-1
v_gene: TRBV7-7
CDR3aa: CASSLSPSPRDEQFF

j_gene: TRBJ1-3
v_gene: TRBV2
CDR3aa: CASSEALQGQGVTGNTIYF

j_gene: TRBJ1-2
v_gene: TRBV7-9
CDR3aa: CASSLGQAANYGYTF

j_gene: TRBJ1-3
v_gene: TRBV29-1
CDR3aa: CSVEGQSGNTIYF

j_gene: TRBJ2-7
v_gene: TRBV29-1
CDR3aa: CSVEAQGGSSYEQYF

j_gene: TRBJ2-1
v_gene: TRBV6-5
CDR3aa: CASSPWGREQFF

j_gene: TRBJ1-3
v_gene: TRBV28
CDR3aa: CASEGYSGNTIYF

j_gene: TRBJ1-2
v_gene: TRBV18
CDR3aa: CASSLFGGELNYGYTF

j_gene: TRBJ2-7
v_gene: TRBV2
CDR3aa: CASRLQGPYEQYF

j_gene: TRBJ1-3
v_gene: TRBV7-9
CDR3aa: CASSPSGNTIYF

j_gene: TRBJ2-5
v_gene: TRBV29-1
CDR3aa: CSVEGTAGAETQYF

j_gene: TRBJ1-2
v_gene: TRBV5-1
CDR3aa: CASSAVGAPVYGYTF

j_gene: TRBJ2-1
v_gene: TRBV16
CDR3aa: CASSRESGGFDEQFF

j_gene: TRBJ2-3
v_gene: TRBV5-1
CDR3aa: CASRPAGLADTQYF

j_gene: TRBJ1-2
v_gene: TRBV5-6
CDR3aa: CASSVGLIANYGYTF

j_gene: TRBJ2-2
v_gene: TRBV4-1
CDR3aa: CASSLANTGELFF

j_gene: TRBJ2-5
v_gene: TRBV18
CDR3aa: CASSPYQETQYF

j_gene: TRBJ1-6
v_gene: TRBV19
CDR3aa: CASRWQYNSPLHF

j_gene: TRBJ1-1
v_gene: TRBV5-6
CDR3aa: CASSFGGTEAFF

j_gene: TRBJ2-5
v_gene: TRBV9
CDR3aa: CASSPGFAETQYF

j_gene: TRBJ2-3
v_gene: TRBV28
CDR3aa: CASRSGGPPDTQYF

j_gene: TRBJ1-1
v_gene: TRBV6-5
CDR3aa: CASNRAPGTEAFF

j_gene: TRBJ1-6
v_gene: TRBV4-3
CDR3aa: CASSQEDRTYGSPLHF

j_gene: TRBJ1-1
v_gene: TRBV6-4
CDR3aa: CASRVDVANTEAFF

j_gene: TRBJ1-1
v_gene: TRBV27
CDR3aa: CASSTASPQNTEAFF

j_gene: TRBJ2-3
v_gene: TRBV7-9
CDR3aa: CASSLDLVSGGSTDTQYF

j_gene: TRBJ2-5
v_gene: TRBV6-1
CDR3aa: CASSVASGGAETQYF

j_gene: TRBJ2-3
v_gene: TRBV27
CDR3aa: CASSLAGVLSTDTQYF

j_gene: TRBJ1-2
v_gene: TRBV4-1
CDR3aa: CASSQESRQSYGYTF

j_gene: TRBJ1-2
v_gene: TRBV29-1
CDR3aa: CSVEDRTYGYTF

j_gene: TRBJ2-1
v_gene: TRBV7-3
CDR3aa: CARRGTEQFF

j_gene: TRBJ1-1
v_gene: TRBV29-1
CDR3aa: CSVFTGSNTEAFF

j_gene: -
v_gene: TRBV14
CDR3aa: CASRLTGSTGELFF

j_gene: TRBJ1-5
v_gene: TRBV7-8
CDR3aa: CASSLALSENQPQHF